What follows is one T cell receptor beta chain and its context. Its antigen is as yet unknown. One junction end disagrees with the germline gene, perhaps due to a read error. General study findings and limits: The TCR gene usage of tumor memory CD4+ T cells clustered together with blood and lymph node memory CD4+ cells and with lymph node naive CD4+ cells. Tumor Treg TCRs overlapped most with tumor naive CD4+ cells.

Tregs were sorted as CD4+CD25+CD127-/low cells. After constant-region reverse-primer amplification, full-length variable regions underwent semi-nested PCR with Nested Universal Primer A. TCRdb recomputed calls from the 5' RACE reads with MiXCR, one row per CDR3 protein. The top ten hold more than 4% of the sample, which has tens of thousands of distinct CDR3 sequences, 22% seen once. Germline V gene sequence: CDR1 SGDLS, CDR2 YYNGEE. The CDR3 sequence is 14 residues long. The genes are TRBV9 and TRBJ1-2, with D unresolved. The clonotype comes from a female donor with breast cancer. The sample comprised Tregs sorted from blood. The CDR3 DNA is TGTACCAGCAGCGCGACCCGGGTGAACTATGGCTACACCTTC. Its translation: CTSSATRVNYGYTF.